What follows is one T cell receptor (beta chain) and its context. The V and J ends lost 3 bases and 6 bases respectively, with 15 bases between them. Germline V lookup: CDR1 PRHDT, CDR2 FYEKMQ (reference sequence). The CDR3 loop spans 15 amino acids. The sample originates from a study of cytomegalovirus exposure and HLA in healthy donors. Primers: 60 Vbeta forward and 13 Jbeta reverse. Method: immunoSEQ multiplex PCR; TCRdb's copy keeps in-frame clones and lacks some. The sample lists over 150,000 clones, about 85% occurring once. This TCR was recovered from a man aged 25-45 years in good health and CMV-seropositive. Sample: PBMCs. This rearrangement joins TRBV13 to TRBJ1-5; D call uncertain. The CDR3 sequence is CASSLGPQEAQPQHF. DNA for the CDR3: TGTGCCAGCAGCTTGGGCCCTCAGGAGGCTCAGCCCCAGCATTTT.